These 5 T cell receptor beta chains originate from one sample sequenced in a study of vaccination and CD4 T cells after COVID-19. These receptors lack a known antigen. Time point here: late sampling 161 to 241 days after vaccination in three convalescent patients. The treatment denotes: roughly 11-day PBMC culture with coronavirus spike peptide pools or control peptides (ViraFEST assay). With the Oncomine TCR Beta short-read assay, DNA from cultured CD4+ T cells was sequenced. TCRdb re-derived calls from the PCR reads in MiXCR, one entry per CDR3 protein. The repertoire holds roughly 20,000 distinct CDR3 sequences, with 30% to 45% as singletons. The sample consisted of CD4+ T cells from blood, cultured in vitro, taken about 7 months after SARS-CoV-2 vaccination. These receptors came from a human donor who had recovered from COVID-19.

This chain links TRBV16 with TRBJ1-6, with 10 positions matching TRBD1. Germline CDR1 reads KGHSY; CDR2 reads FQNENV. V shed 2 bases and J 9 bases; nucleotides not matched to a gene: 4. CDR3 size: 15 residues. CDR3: CASSQPTGGRSPLHF. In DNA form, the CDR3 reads TGTGCCAGCAGCCAACCGACAGGGGGCCGTTCACCCCTCCACTTT.

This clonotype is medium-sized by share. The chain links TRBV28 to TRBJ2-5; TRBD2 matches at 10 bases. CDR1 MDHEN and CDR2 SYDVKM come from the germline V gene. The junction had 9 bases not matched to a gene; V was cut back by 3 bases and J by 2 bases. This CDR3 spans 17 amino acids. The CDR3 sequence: CASSLSSGRGRQETQYF. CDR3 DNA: TGTGCCAGCAGTTTGTCTAGCGGGAGAGGCCGGCAAGAGACCCAGTACTTC.

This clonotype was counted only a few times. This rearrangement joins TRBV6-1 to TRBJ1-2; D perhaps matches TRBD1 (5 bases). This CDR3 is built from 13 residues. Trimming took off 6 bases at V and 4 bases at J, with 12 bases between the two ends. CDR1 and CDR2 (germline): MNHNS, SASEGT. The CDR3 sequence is CASRAAGIYGYTF. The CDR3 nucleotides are TGTGCCAGCAGGGCTGCAGGGATCTATGGCTACACCTTC.

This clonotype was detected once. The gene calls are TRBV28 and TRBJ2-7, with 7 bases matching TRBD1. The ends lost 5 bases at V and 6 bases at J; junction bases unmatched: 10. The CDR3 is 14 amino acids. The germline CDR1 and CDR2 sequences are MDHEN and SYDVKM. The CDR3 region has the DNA TGTGCCAGCAGTCCCCCCGGGGACAGCGGCGAGCAGTACTTC. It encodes CASSPPGDSGEQYF.

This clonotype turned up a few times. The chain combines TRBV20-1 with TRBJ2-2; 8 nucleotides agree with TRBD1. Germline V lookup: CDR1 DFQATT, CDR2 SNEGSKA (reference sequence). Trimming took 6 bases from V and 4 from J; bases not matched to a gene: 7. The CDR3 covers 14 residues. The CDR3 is CSALTGAGTGELFF. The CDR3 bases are TGCAGTGCCCTGACAGGGGCGGGCACCGGGGAGCTGTTTTTT.